The next 24 T cell receptor beta chains were all read from a single sample in a study of T cell changes during pregnancy in multiple sclerosis. The method was immunoSEQ multiplex PCR; TCRdb's version includes in-frame clones alone and lacks a portion of them. In the table there are 65,000 to 75,000 clones, around nine tenths of which are singletons. The specimen comprised peripheral blood, sampled after pregnancy. The receptors stem from a female donor in good health, enrolled as a control in a pregnancy study.

The genes are TRBV28 and TRBJ2-7; D is unclear. The germline gives CDR1 MDHEN, CDR2 SYDVKM. Trimming cost V 5 bases and J 2 bases, with 4 bases left between them. This CDR3 is built from 11 residues. The CDR3 DNA sequence: TGTGCCAGCAGTACAACCTACGAGCAGTACTTC. The encoded protein is CASSTTYEQYF. The variable domain in full, completed from reference TRBV28 and TRBJ2-7, reads DVKVTQSSRYLVKRTGEKVFLECVQDMDHENMFWYRQDPGLGLRLIYFSYDVKMKEKGDIPEGYSVSREKKERFSLILESASTNQTSMYLCASSTTYEQYFGPGTRLTVT.

The rearrangement uses TRBV7-2 and TRBJ2-1; 9 nucleotides match TRBD2. Unmatched junction bases numbered 4, after V lost 4 bases and J lost 3 bases. The CDR3 loop spans 15 amino acids. CDR1 is SGHTA, CDR2 FQGNSA, per germline. The CDR3 DNA is TGTGCCAGCAGCTCCGATAGCGGGGGCTACAATGAGCAGTTCTTC. It translates to CASSSDSGGYNEQFF. The full variable domain, in which reference TRBV7-2 and TRBJ2-1 provide the parts outside the CDR3, is GAGVSQSPSNKVTEKGKDVELRCDPISGHTALYWYRQSLGQGLEFLIYFQGNSAPDKSGLPSDRFSAERTGGSVSTLTIQRTQQEDSAVYLCASSSDSGGYNEQFFGPGTRLTVL.

J is TRBJ1-1 and V is TRBV6-1, with TRBD1 matching 9 bases. V lost 6 bases, J lost 4 bases, and 6 bases stayed unmatched. Germline values: CDR1 MNHNS, CDR2 SASEGT. The CDR3 extends over 14 amino acids. The CDR3 DNA follows: TGTGCCAGCAGAACCGGGACAGGGTCCACTGAAGCTTTCTTT. Its protein is CASRTGTGSTEAFF.

This chain connects TRBV5-1 to TRBJ1-2, with 7 bases fitting TRBD1. The CDR3 covers 13 residues. V lost 2 bases, J lost 7 bases, and 5 bases stayed unmatched. CDR1 is SGHRS, CDR2 YFSETQ, per germline. For the CDR3, the DNA is TGCGCCAGCAGCTTATTGGCAGGGGGTGGCTACACCTTC. It translates to CASSLLAGGGYTF.

The rearrangement joins TRBV28 to TRBJ2-3, with D possibly being TRBD2 (6 bases). CDR1 and CDR2 from the germline V gene are MDHEN and SYDVKM. The CDR3 has 15 residues. The ends were cut back, 2 bases at V and 1 base at J, with 10 bases in the middle. The CDR3 DNA reads as TGTGCCAGCAGTTTACGGGGGAAGGGCACAGATACGCAGTATTTT. This sequence encodes CASSLRGKGTDTQYF. Using reference TRBV28 and TRBJ2-3 for the parts outside the CDR3, the full variable domain is DVKVTQSSRYLVKRTGEKVFLECVQDMDHENMFWYRQDPGLGLRLIYFSYDVKMKEKGDIPEGYSVSREKKERFSLILESASTNQTSMYLCASSLRGKGTDTQYFGPGTRLTVL.

The V and J genes are TRBV28 and TRBJ1-2; 9 nucleotides line up with TRBD1. CDR3 size: 15 residues. Germline V gives CDR1 MDHEN, CDR2 SYDVKM. V trimming: 3 bases; J trimming: 2 bases; junction bases outside the gene matches: 4. CDR3 coding DNA: TGTGCCAGCAGTTTGGCTGGGACAGGGAACTATGGCTACACCTTC. It translates to CASSLAGTGNYGYTF.

J is TRBJ2-1 and V is TRBV5-1; 8 nucleotides align to TRBD2. The CDR3 is 16 amino acids. V shed 0 bases, J shed 4 bases, and the junction held 6 bases outside the gene matches. The germline V gene has CDR1 SGHRS and CDR2 YFSETQ. CDR3 in amino acids: CASSLEGGGPYNEQFF. CDR3 nucleotides: TGCGCCAGCAGCTTGGAAGGCGGGGGGCCTTACAATGAGCAGTTCTTC.

The chain is built from TRBV7-2 and TRBJ1-5; D perhaps matches TRBD1 (6 bases). CDR1 is SGHTA and CDR2 is FQGNSA in the germline V gene. Trimming removed 5 bases at V and 2 bases at J, with 10 bases between. This CDR3 is built from 14 residues. The DNA of the CDR3 is TGTGCCAGCAGCATCCGACAGGGCAATCAGCCCCAGCATTTT. This gives the protein CASSIRQGNQPQHF.

J is TRBJ1-4 and V is TRBV6-5, with 7 bases aligning to TRBD1. V shed 10 bases, J shed 4 bases, and the junction held 9 bases outside the gene matches. CDR1 is MNHEY, CDR2 SVGAGI, per germline. This CDR3 has 14 residues. The CDR3: CATGGGQFNEKLFF. The CDR3 DNA follows: TGTGCCACGGGGGGGGGACAGTTTAATGAAAAACTGTTTTTT.

The gene calls are TRBV19 and TRBJ2-2, with 11 nucleotides matching TRBD2. V shed 4 bases, J shed 5 bases, and the junction held 12 bases outside the gene matches. The CDR3 contains 18 residues. Germline V CDR1 and CDR2: LNHDA, SQIVND (reference sequence). The CDR3 protein is CASSKVAGGIWLTGELFF. The CDR3 bases are TGTGCCAGTAGTAAAGTAGCGGGGGGGATTTGGTTGACCGGGGAGCTGTTTTTT.

The genes are TRBV27 and TRBJ2-1, with 9 bases lining up with TRBD2. V shed 6 bases and J 9 bases; nucleotides not matched to a gene: 12. This CDR3 comprises 15 residues. The germline V gene encodes CDR1 MNHEY and CDR2 SMNVEV (reference sequence). The DNA of the CDR3 is TGTGCCAGCAGCACTCGGACTAGCGCCAATCGTGAGCAGTTCTTC. It specifies CASSTRTSANREQFF.

This clone appeared once. An end of the junction differs from the germline gene, which may be a read error. The chain recombines TRBV7-7 with TRBJ2-5; 13 bases align to TRBD2. CDR3 length: 15 amino acids. Germline V gives CDR1 SSHAT, CDR2 FNYEAQ (reference sequence). The CDR3 loop is CASSQGLAGKETQYF. The CDR3 DNA reads as TGTGCTAGCAGCCAGGGACTAGCGGGAAAAGAGACCCAGTACTTC.

The rearrangement uses TRBV23-1 and TRBJ2-7; a possible D gene is TRBD2 (6 bases). TRBV23-1 is given ORF status, its function remaining uncertain. CDR3 length equals 19 residues. Deletions cut 1 base from V and 0 bases from J, with 22 bases between. Here the CDR3 reads CASSQLLSRSAGSSYEQYF. The DNA of the CDR3 is TGCGCCAGCAGTCAATTACTTTCCAGGTCCGCGGGGAGCTCCTACGAGCAGTACTTC.

This sequence joins TRBV29-1 and TRBJ1-2; D not resolved. This CDR3 region has 10 residues. Germline V gene data show CDR1 as SQVTM and CDR2 as ANQGSEA. Trimming stripped 2 bases from V and 8 bases from J, with 6 bases between. As DNA, the CDR3 is TGCAGCGTTGAACGGGAAGGCTACACCTTC. It is translated as CSVEREGYTF.

V is TRBV2 and J is TRBJ2-1; D not certain. Germline V gene lookup returns CDR1 SNHLY and CDR2 FYNNEI. Trimming removed 5 bases from V and 7 bases from J, with 6 bases in between. The CDR3 contains 11 residues. CDR3 coding DNA: TGTGCCAGCAGTAAGCTTAATGAGCAGTTCTTC. Amino acid sequence: CASSKLNEQFF.

The CDR3 protein is CASSPTRDRGYEQYF. In DNA, the CDR3 is TGTGCCAGCTCACCGACCCGGGACAGGGGCTACGAGCAGTACTTC. The J gene is TRBJ2-7, the V gene TRBV18; TRBD1 matches 10 bases. CDR1 and CDR2 from the germline V gene are KGHSH and LQKENI. V was pared by 3 bases and J by 3 bases, with 5 bases of the junction left unmatched. This CDR3 has 15 residues.

The V call is TRBV28, the J call TRBJ2-7, with TRBD1 matching over 8 bases. V was pared by 8 bases and J by 6 bases, with 9 bases of the junction left unmatched. Germline-derived CDR1 and CDR2 are MDHEN and SYDVKM. This CDR3 comprises 13 residues. CDR3 sequence: CASATLGTGEQYF. CDR3 coding DNA: TGTGCCAGCGCGACCCTCGGGACAGGCGAGCAGTACTTC.

The V gene is TRBV13, the J gene TRBJ2-7; 7 bases fit TRBD1. The germline gives CDR1 PRHDT, CDR2 FYEKMQ (reference sequence). The CDR3 is 16 amino acids. J lost 1 base, V lost 5 bases, and 11 bases had no gene match. The CDR3 here is CASSPETGLASYEQYF. CDR3 bases: TGTGCCAGCAGCCCCGAGACAGGGTTGGCGTCCTACGAGCAGTACTTC.

This clone has only one observation. The chain employs TRBV28 and TRBJ1-2; possible D gene TRBD1, 6 bases. The CDR3 loop spans 13 amino acids. Trimming left V 7 bases short and J 4 bases short, with 13 bases between. Germline V gene sequence: CDR1 MDHEN, CDR2 SYDVKM. The CDR3 here is CASNSDRTYGYTF. CDR3 nucleotide sequence: TGTGCCAGCAACTCCGACAGGACCTATGGCTACACCTTC.

The rearrangement links TRBV7-2 to TRBJ2-5; the match to TRBD1 covers 10 bases. Germline V gives CDR1 SGHTA, CDR2 FQGNSA. This CDR3 is built from 17 residues. The junction had 10 bases not matched to a gene; V was cut back by 5 bases and J by 1 base. The CDR3 bases are TGTGCCAGCAGCCCCCGGGGGGGACAGGGGACCCAAGAGACCCAGTACTTC. This codes for CASSPRGGQGTQETQYF.

The V call is TRBV9, the J call TRBJ2-1; 14 bases fit TRBD2. From germline, CDR1 is SGDLS and CDR2 YYNGEE. The CDR3 length is 15 residues. V lost 3 bases to trimming and J lost 9 bases; unmatched junction nucleotides: 5. The CDR3 sequence is CASSDGGLAGGEQFF. The CDR3 coding sequence is TGTGCCAGCAGCGACGGAGGACTAGCGGGAGGTGAGCAGTTCTTC.

This clone was seen more than once but under ten times. This chain connects TRBV30 to TRBJ2-4; 8 positions agree with TRBD1. There are 18 residues in the CDR3. Per germline, CDR1 GTSNPN and CDR2 SVGIG (reference sequence). With 2 bases clipped from V and 4 bases from J, the junction kept 16 bases outside the gene matches. This CDR3 reads CAWSWGRTFRTGKNIQYF. Here the CDR3 DNA reads TGTGCCTGGAGTTGGGGGAGGACCTTTCGGACAGGGAAAAACATTCAGTACTTC.

The chain joins TRBV28 to TRBJ2-1; 12 positions agree with TRBD2. Germline V gene data show CDR1 as MDHEN and CDR2 as SYDVKM. J gave up 10 bases and V 3 bases, and 16 bases lay outside the gene matches. This CDR3 is 18 amino acids long. The CDR3 spells CASSFFLAGGQSMGEQFF. In nucleotides, the CDR3 is TGTGCCAGCAGTTTTTTCCTAGCGGGGGGGCAGTCTATGGGAGAGCAGTTCTTC.

In this sample, this clone turned up once. The rearrangement uses TRBV9 and TRBJ2-3; D unresolved. Germline CDR1 is SGDLS and CDR2 is YYNGEE. This CDR3 region has 14 residues. Trimming shortened V by 4 bases and J by 0 bases, and 9 bases separated the two germline ends. The CDR3 DNA follows: TGTGCCAGCAGCCCCCTAAAAAGCACAGATACGCAGTATTTT. Amino acids: CASSPLKSTDTQYF.